Below, one TCR beta chain is given with its context. Its antigen remains unknown. The record originates from a study of T cells and Merkel cell carcinoma outcomes. Study results and limitations: Repertoire plus T-cell density reportedly predicted Merkel cell carcinoma outcomes.

Assay: immunoSEQ multiplex PCR; the TCRdb copy retains only in-frame clones and omits some. The table has approximately 15,000 clones, over 80% seen once; the top ten hold around 7.9%. Sequenced: tumor tissue from Merkel cell carcinoma. The TCR comes from a human donor with Merkel cell carcinoma.

In nucleotides, the CDR3 is TGCGCCAGCAGCCAAGCCCAGGAGGAGACCCAGTACTTC. Translation gives CASSQAQEETQYF. J is TRBJ2-5 and V is TRBV4-1, with D unclear. The CDR3 contains 13 residues. Per the germline V gene, CDR1 is MGHRA and CDR2 is YSYEKL. Between the trimmed V and J ends, which lost 1 base and 5 bases, there was a span of 8 bases.